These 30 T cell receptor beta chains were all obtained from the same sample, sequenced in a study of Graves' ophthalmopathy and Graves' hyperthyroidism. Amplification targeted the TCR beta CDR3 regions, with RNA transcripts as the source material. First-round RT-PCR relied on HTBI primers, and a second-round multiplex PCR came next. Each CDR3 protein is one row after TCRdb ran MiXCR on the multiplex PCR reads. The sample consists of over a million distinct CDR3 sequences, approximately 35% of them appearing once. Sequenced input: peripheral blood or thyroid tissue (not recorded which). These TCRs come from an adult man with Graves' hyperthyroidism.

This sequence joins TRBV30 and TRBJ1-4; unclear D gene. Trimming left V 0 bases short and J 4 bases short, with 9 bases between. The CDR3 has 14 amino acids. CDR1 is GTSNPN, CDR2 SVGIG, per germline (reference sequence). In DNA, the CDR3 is TGTGCCTGGAGTGTAGGTGGGAGTAATGAAAAACTGTTTTTT. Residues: CAWSVGGSNEKLFF.

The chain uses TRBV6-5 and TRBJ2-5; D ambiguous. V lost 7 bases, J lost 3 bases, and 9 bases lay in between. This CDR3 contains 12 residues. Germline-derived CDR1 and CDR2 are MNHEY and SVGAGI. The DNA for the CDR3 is TGTGCCAGCATGACGGGTAAAGAGACCCAGTACTTC. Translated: CASMTGKETQYF.

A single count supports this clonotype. DNA of the CDR3: TGTGCCAGCAGCTTAGTCGGGTCGCTCCTGGGACCCCTCCACTTT. Translated, it gives CASSLVGSLLGPLHF. V is TRBV7-2 and J is TRBJ1-6; D remains unclear. The CDR3 runs to 15 residues. Trimming took 1 base from V and 12 from J, leaving 16 bases between them. Germline CDR1 and CDR2: SGHTA and FQGNSA.

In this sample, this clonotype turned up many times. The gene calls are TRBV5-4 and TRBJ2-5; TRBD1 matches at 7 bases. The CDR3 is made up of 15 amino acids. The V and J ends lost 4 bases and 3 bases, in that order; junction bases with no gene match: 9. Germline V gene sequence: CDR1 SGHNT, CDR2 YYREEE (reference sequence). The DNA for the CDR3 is TGTGCCAGCAGCGCCAAGCCAGGGGGAGAAGAGACCCAGTACTTC. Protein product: CASSAKPGGEETQYF.

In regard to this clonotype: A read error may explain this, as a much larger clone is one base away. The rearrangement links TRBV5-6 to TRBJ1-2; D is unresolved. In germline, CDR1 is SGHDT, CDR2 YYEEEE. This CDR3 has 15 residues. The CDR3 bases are TGTGCCAGCTCAGTTGGGTTTTCGGCAAACTATGGCCACACCTTC. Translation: CASSVGFSANYGHTF. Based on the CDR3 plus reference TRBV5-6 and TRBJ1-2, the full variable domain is DAGVTQSPTHLIKTRGQQVTLRCSPKSGHDTVSWYQQALGQGPQFIFQYYEEEERQRGNFPDRFSGHQFPNYSSELNVNALLLGDSALYLCASSVGFSANYGHTFGSGTRLTVV.

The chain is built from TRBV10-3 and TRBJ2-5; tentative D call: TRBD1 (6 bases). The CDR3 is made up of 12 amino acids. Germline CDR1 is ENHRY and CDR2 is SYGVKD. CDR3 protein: CARPLDSETQYF. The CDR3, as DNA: TGTGCTCGCCCCCTGGACAGTGAGACCCAGTACTTC.

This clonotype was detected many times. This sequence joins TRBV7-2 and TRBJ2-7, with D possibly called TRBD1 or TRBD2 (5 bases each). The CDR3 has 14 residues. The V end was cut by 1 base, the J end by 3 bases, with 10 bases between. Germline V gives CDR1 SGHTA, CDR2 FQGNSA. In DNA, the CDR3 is TGTGCCAGCAGCTTAGATTGGGGGTTCTACGAGCAGTACTTC. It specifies CASSLDWGFYEQYF. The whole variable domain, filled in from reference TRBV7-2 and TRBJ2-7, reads GAGVSQSPSNKVTEKGKDVELRCDPISGHTALYWYRQSLGQGLEFLIYFQGNSAPDKSGLPSDRFSAERTGGSVSTLTIQRTQQEDSAVYLCASSLDWGFYEQYFGPGTRLTVT.

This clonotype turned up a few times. CDR3 in amino acids: CASSQDRILAGTYEQYF. CDR3 coding DNA: TGCGCCAGCAGCCAAGATAGGATCCTAGCGGGAACCTACGAGCAGTACTTC. The chain links TRBV4-1 to TRBJ2-7; TRBD2 agrees at 9 bases. This CDR3 spans 17 amino acids. Per the germline V gene, CDR1 is MGHRA and CDR2 is YSYEKL. V gave up 0 bases and J gave up 2 bases; unmatched junction bases: 8.

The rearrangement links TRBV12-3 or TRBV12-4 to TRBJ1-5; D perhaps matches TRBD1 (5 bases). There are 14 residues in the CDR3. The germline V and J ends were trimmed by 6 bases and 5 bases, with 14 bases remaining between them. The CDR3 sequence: CASSHGGSYQPQHF. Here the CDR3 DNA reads TGTGCCAGCAGCCACGGGGGTAGTTATCAGCCCCAGCATTTT.

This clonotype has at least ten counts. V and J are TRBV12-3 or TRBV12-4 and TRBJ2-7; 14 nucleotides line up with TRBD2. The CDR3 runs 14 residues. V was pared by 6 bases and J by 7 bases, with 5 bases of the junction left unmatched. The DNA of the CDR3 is TGTGCCAGCAGGAGGGGGACTAGCGGGAGAGAGCAGTACTTC. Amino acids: CASRRGTSGREQYF.

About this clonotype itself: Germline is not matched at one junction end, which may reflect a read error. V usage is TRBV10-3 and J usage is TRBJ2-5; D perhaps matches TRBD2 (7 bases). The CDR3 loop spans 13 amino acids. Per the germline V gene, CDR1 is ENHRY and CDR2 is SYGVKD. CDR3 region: CASSPGGDQPQYF. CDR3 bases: TGTGCCAGCAGTCCGGGGGGCGATCAGCCCCAGTACTTC.

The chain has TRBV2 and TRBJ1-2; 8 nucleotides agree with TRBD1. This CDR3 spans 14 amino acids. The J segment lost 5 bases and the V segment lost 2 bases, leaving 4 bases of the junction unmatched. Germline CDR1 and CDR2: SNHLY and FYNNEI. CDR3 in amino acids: CASSETGGRYGYTF. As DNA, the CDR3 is TGTGCCAGCAGTGAAACAGGGGGGAGGTATGGCTACACCTTC. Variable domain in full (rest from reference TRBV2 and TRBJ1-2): EPEVTQTPSHQVTQMGQEVILRCVPISNHLYFYWYRQILGQKVEFLVSFYNNEISEKSEIFDDQFSVERPDGSNFTLKIRSTKLEDSAMYFCASSETGGRYGYTFGSGTRLTVV.

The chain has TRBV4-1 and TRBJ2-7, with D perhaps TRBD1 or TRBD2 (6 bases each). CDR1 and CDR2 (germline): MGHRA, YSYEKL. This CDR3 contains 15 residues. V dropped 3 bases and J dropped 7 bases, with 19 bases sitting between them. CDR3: CASSQPGALRREQYF. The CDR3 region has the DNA TGCGCCAGCAGCCAGCCGGGGGCTCTTAGGAGGGAGCAGTACTTC.

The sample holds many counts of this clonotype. DNA of the CDR3: TGTGCCAGCAGCTACCGCGCTCCGGGCAGGGGGCGAGCTAACTATGGCTACACCTTC. This codes for CASSYRAPGRGRANYGYTF. The chain uses TRBV7-9 and TRBJ1-2; 8 bases match TRBD1. V was clipped by 4 bases and J by 0 bases; unmatched bases: 16. The CDR3 loop spans 19 amino acids. Germline-derived CDR1 and CDR2 are SEHNR and FQNEAQ (reference sequence).

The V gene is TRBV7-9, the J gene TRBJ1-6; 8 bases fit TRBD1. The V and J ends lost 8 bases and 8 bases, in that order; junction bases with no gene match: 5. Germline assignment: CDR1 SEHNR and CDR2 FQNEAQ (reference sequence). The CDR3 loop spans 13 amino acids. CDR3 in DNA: TGTGCCAGCCCCGGACAGGGACATTCACCCCTCCACTTT. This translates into CASPGQGHSPLHF. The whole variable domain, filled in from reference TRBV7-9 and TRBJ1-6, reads DTGVSQNPRHKITKRGQNVTFRCDPISEHNRLYWYRQTLGQGPEFLTYFQNEAQLEKSRLLSDRFSAERPKGSFSTLEIQRTEQGDSAMYLCASPGQGHSPLHFGNGTRLTVT.

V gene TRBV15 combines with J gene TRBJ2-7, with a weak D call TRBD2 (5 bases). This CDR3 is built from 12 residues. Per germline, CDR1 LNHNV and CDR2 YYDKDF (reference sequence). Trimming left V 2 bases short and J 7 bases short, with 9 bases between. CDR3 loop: CATSRSSGEQYF. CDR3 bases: TGTGCCACCAGCAGATCTTCGGGAGAGCAGTACTTC.

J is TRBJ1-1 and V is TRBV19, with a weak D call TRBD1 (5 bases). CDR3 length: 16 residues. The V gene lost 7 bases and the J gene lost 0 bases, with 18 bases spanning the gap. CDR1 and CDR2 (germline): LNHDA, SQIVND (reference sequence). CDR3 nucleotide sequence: TGTGCCAGTATACTAACCCACAGGTCTTTGAACACTGAAGCTTTCTTT. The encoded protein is CASILTHRSLNTEAFF.

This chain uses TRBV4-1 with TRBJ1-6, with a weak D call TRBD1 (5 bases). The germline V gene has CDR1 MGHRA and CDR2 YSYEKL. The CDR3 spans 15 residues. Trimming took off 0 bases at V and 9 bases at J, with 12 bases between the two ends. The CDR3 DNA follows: TGCGCCAGCAGCCAAGATTTTCCGGGACCTTCACCCCTCCACTTT. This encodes CASSQDFPGPSPLHF.

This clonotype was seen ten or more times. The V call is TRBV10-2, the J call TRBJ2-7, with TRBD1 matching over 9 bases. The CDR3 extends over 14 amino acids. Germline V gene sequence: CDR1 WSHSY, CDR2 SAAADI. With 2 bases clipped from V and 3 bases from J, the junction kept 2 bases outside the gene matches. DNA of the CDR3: TGCGCCAGCAGTGAGATGGGACAGGGCTACGAGCAGTACTTC. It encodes CASSEMGQGYEQYF.

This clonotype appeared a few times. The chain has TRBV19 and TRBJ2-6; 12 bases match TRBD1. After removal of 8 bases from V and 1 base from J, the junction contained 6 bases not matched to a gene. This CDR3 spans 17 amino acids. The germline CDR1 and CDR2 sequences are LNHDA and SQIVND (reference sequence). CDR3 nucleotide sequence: TGTGCCAGTTCCGGGACAGGGGGCTTATCTGGGGCCAACGTCCTGACTTTC. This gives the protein CASSGTGGLSGANVLTF.

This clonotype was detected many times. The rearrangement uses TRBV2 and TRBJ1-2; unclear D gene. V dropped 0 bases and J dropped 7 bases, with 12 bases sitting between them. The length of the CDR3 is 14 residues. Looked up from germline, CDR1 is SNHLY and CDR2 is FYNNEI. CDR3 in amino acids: CASSEARAGPGYTF. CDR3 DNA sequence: TGTGCCAGCAGTGAAGCGCGGGCAGGACCTGGCTACACCTTC.

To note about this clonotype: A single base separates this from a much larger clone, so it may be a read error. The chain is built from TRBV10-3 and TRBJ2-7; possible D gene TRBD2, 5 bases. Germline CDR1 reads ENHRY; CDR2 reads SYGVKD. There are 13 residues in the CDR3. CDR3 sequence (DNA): TGTGCCATCAGTGCCGGGGTCTCCCACGAGCAGTACTTC. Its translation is CAISAGVSHEQYF.

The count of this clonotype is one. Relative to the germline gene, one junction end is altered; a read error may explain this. CDR3 amino acids: CASSFAGNEKLLF. The CDR3 DNA follows: TGTGCCAGCAGTTTTGCCGGAAATGAAAAACTGCTTTTT. V usage is TRBV12-3 or TRBV12-4 and J usage is TRBJ1-4; D call uncertain. The CDR3 sequence is 13 residues long.

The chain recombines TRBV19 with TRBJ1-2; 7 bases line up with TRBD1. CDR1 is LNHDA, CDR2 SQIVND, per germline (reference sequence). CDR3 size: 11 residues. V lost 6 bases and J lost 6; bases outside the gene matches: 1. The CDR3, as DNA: TGTGCCAGTAGCGGGACAGATGGCTACACCTTC. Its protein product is CASSGTDGYTF.

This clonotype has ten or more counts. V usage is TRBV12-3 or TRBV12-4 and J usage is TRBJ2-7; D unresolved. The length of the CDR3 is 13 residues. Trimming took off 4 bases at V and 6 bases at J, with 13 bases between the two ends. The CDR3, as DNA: TGTGCCAGCAGTTCGATGATCAATCCCGAGCAGTACTTC. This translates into CASSSMINPEQYF.

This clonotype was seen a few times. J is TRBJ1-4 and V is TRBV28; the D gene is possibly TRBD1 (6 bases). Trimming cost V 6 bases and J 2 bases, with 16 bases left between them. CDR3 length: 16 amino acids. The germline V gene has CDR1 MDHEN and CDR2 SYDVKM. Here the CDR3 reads CASRTTGGTTNEKLFF. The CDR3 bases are TGTGCCAGCAGAACGACAGGTGGTACGACTAATGAAAAACTGTTTTTT.

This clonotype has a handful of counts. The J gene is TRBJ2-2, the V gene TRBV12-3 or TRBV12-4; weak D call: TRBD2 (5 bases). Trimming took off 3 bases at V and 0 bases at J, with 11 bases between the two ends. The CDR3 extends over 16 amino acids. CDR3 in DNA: TGTGCCAGCAGTTTTATGGGAGCCTCGAACACCGGGGAGCTGTTTTTT. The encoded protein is CASSFMGASNTGELFF.

DNA for the CDR3: TGTGCCAGCTCCCCCGGGGCCGACTTTCTAAGCACCGGGGAGCTGTTTTTT. Its protein is CASSPGADFLSTGELFF. The chain links TRBV9 to TRBJ2-2; either TRBD1 or TRBD2 may supply D (5 bases each). V dropped 7 bases and J dropped 4 bases, with 23 bases sitting between them. Per the germline V gene, CDR1 is SGDLS and CDR2 is YYNGEE. The CDR3 length is 17 residues.

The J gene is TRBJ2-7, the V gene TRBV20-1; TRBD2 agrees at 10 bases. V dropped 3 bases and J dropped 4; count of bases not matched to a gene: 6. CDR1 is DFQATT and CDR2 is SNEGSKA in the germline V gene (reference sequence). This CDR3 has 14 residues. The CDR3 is CSASPRTSGYEQYF. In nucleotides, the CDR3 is TGCAGTGCTAGCCCCCGGACTAGCGGATACGAGCAGTACTTC.

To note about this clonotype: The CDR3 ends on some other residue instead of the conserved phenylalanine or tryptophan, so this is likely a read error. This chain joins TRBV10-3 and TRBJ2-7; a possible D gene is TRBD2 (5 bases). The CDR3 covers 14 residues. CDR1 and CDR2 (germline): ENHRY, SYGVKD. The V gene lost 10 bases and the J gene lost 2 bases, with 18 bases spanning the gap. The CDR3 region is CASSSSENPYEQYL. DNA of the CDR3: TGTGCCAGCAGCAGTAGCGAAAACCCCTACGAGCAGTACCTC.